The entry that follows covers one TCR beta chain sequence. The germline V gene encodes CDR1 MNHEY and CDR2 SVGAGI. The CDR3 contains 14 residues. V was clipped by 7 bases and J by 5 bases; unmatched bases: 8. These data come from a study of cytomegalovirus exposure and HLA in healthy donors. Use of 60 Vbeta and 13 Jbeta primers characterized the PCR. The assay was immunoSEQ multiplex PCR, and TCRdb's table has in-frame clones only and misses some. The sample shows 150,000 to 200,000 clones, nearly 80% of them seen only once. Sequencing was done on a sample of PBMCs. The V and J genes are TRBV6-5 and TRBJ2-5, with 9 bases aligning to TRBD1. This TCR derives from a woman aged 40 to 50 in good health and CMV-seronegative. CDR3 sequence: CASKKGTGRETQYF. The CDR3 DNA reads TGTGCCAGCAAGAAAGGGACAGGGAGGGAGACCCAGTACTTC.